This TCR beta chain originates from a study of CD8+ T cells in alopecia areata. This CDR3 has 19 amino acids. J lost 6 bases, V lost 4 bases, and 20 bases had no gene match. From germline, CDR1 is SGHRS and CDR2 YFSETQ. cDNA reverse transcribed from extracted RNA served as the sequencing template. Repertoires were generated with immunoSEQ multiplex PCR, while TCRdb's copy carries only in-frame clones and drops some. The table records 35,000 to 45,000 clones, around half of them present only once. Sorting of CD4+ cells into CD25+CD127- cells was carried out for a few patients. This TCR was sampled from a human donor with alopecia areata. The sample taken for sequencing was CD4+ Tregs sorted from blood. This chain connects TRBV5-1 to TRBJ2-7, with TRBD1 identical over 12 bases. CDR3 protein: CASSPFTPGQGALYGEQYF. The CDR3 coding sequence is TGCGCCAGCAGCCCCTTCACCCCGGGACAGGGGGCTTTGTATGGCGAGCAGTACTTC.